The rows below give T cell receptor beta chains drawn from one sample of a study of cytomegalovirus exposure and HLA in healthy donors. TCRdb's table, derived via immunoSEQ multiplex PCR, lists solely in-frame clones and lacks some. The sample has tens of thousands of clones; approximately 60% are singletons. The sequencing input was PBMCs. These receptors all come from a male donor in good health and CMV-seropositive. Both conserved end residues are trimmed from each CDR3. Size values are once, few and many counts, or a class for expanded clones, and some rows have none.

j_call clone_size v_call cdr3_aa
TRBJ2-5 NA TRBV14 ASSQLDREETQY
TRBJ2-7 NA TRBV27 ASSSWQASPREQY
TRBJ2-7 NA TRBV7-8 ASSFWGRSAGDEQY
TRBJ1-5 NA TRBV6-1 ASSVRVNQPQH
TRBJ2-1 NA TRBV14 ASSHRVFGNEQF
TRBJ2-7 NA TRBV11-3 ASSFGQGPYEQY
TRBJ2-7 NA TRBV7-2 ASSMDRVGEQY
TRBJ2-5 NA TRBV18 ASSPLGTGLETQY
TRBJ1-2 NA TRBV7-3 ASSFGGTYGYT
TRBJ2-1 NA TRBV11-2 ASSLGGAGGSYNEQF
TRBJ2-5 few TRBV27 ASSPLYQETQY
TRBJ1-1 NA TRBV4-1 ASSQVTPNTEAF
TRBJ2-7 once TRBV27 ASSLSMRGRGEQY
TRBJ2-7 NA TRBV2 ASRTGTSYEQY
TRBJ1-6 NA TRBV9 ASSSQGQDYNSPLH
TRBJ1-1 NA TRBV28 ASSDPTANTEAF
TRBJ2-7 NA TRBV11-2 ASSRDRGLYEQY
TRBJ1-1 NA TRBV14 ASSPRQGARRFVTEAF
TRBJ2-7 NA TRBV25-1 ASSTAGDSPYEQY
TRBJ2-7 NA TRBV6-1 ASSARQGLLPDYEQY
TRBJ2-7 few TRBV6-1 ASGRGGQGNEQY
TRBJ2-1 NA TRBV27 ASSSGQGLTPEF
TRBJ2-7 NA TRBV30 AGQGGTSYEQY
TRBJ1-4 few TRBV14 ASSQAGLRNEKLF
TRBJ2-2 NA TRBV7-8 ASSSGGTLNTGELF
NA NA TRBV4-1 ASSQLWAVSSYEQY
TRBJ1-5 NA TRBV6-5 ASSYGGNQPQH
NA few TRBV14 ASSQKGAYEQY
TRBJ2-7 NA TRBV7-9 ASSSSPGTGKFSYEQY
TRBJ1-6 NA TRBV4-1 ASSQESGVSSYNSPLH
TRBJ2-7 NA TRBV6-5 ASSLGGSPTYEQY
TRBJ2-2 NA TRBV11-2 ASSSRLAGATGELF
TRBJ2-1 NA TRBV23-1 ALSGTTNEQF
TRBJ1-2 few TRBV5-1 ASSVTGPYGYT
TRBJ2-1 NA TRBV15 ATSRGGRDNEQF
TRBJ2-7 NA TRBV6-5 ASSYPGLPYEQY
TRBJ2-5 few TRBV6-5 ASSYSRAVQETQY
TRBJ2-5 few TRBV13 ASSLRQGSFQTQY
TRBJ1-2 few TRBV18 ASSRTGRGDYGYT
TRBJ2-7 NA TRBV6-5 ASSYSRGGYEQY
TRBJ2-2 NA TRBV14 ASSQGGLARAGELF